This entry lists 16 T cell receptor beta chains sequenced from one sample in a study of T cell responses to AZD1222 COVID-19 vaccine. Generated by immunoSEQ multiplex PCR, the TCRdb table keeps only in-frame clones and is missing some. This table has about 180,000 clones, about 90% appearing once. This material consisted of peripheral blood, taken 28 days after the second AZD1222 dose. All receptors derive from an adult who received the AZD1222 COVID-19 vaccine.

The chain uses TRBV7-9 and TRBJ1-4; D is unresolved. The CDR3 consists of 14 residues. Trimming took 1 base from V and 4 from J, leaving 7 bases between them. The germline V gene encodes CDR1 SEHNR and CDR2 FQNEAQ (reference sequence). The CDR3 DNA is TGTGCCAGCAGCTTAGGGACTGGTAATGAAAAACTGTTTTTT. Its protein is CASSLGTGNEKLFF.

The rearrangement joins TRBV30 to TRBJ1-2; maybe TRBD1 (6 bases). From germline, CDR1 is GTSNPN and CDR2 SVGIG (reference sequence). The CDR3 is 13 amino acids. V lost 4 bases and J 5 bases, leaving 14 bases between the germline ends. The DNA for the CDR3 is TGTGCCTGGACCAGGGGTGGGAATTATGGCTACACCTTC. Amino acids: CAWTRGGNYGYTF.

Only one count was recorded for this clone. CDR3 amino acids: CATCPNYNSPLHF. For the CDR3, the DNA is TGTGCCACGTGCCCTAACTATAATTCACCCCTCCACTTT. This rearrangement joins TRBV6-5 to TRBJ1-6; D unresolved. The CDR3 extends over 13 amino acids. The V end was cut by 10 bases, the J end by 3 bases, with 10 bases between. Germline V gives CDR1 MNHEY, CDR2 SVGAGI.

Concerning this clone: In the same sample, other DNA sequences code for this CDR3. The chain combines TRBV27 with TRBJ2-1, with 8 bases fitting TRBD2. The germline V gene encodes CDR1 MNHEY and CDR2 SMNVEV (reference sequence). The trim removed 0 bases at V and 3 bases at J, leaving 1 base unmatched. The CDR3 sequence is 15 residues long. The CDR3 region is CASSLSGGVYNEQFF. The CDR3 DNA reads as TGTGCCAGCAGTTTATCCGGGGGGGTCTACAATGAGCAGTTCTTC.

This chain connects TRBV27 to TRBJ1-2; weak D call: TRBD1 (5 bases). The CDR3 runs 13 residues. The germline V gene encodes CDR1 MNHEY and CDR2 SMNVEV (reference sequence). Trimming removed 3 bases at V and 7 bases at J, with 12 bases between. CDR3 loop: CASSFRGLSGYTF. The CDR3 DNA is TGTGCCAGCAGTTTCCGGGGGTTAAGTGGCTACACCTTC.

The table lists this clone with a few counts. The V gene is TRBV24-1, the J gene TRBJ2-1, with 8 bases lining up with TRBD2. Germline V gene data show CDR1 as KGHDR and CDR2 as SFDVKD. The length of the CDR3 is 14 residues. V was clipped by 12 bases and J by 3 bases; unmatched bases: 9. Written as DNA, the CDR3 is TGTGCCTCGGGGGGGGAGCGAGACTACAATGAGCAGTTCTTC. This gives the protein CASGGERDYNEQFF.

This chain joins TRBV7-2 and TRBJ2-7, with 7 nucleotides matching TRBD2. J gave up 3 bases and V 0 bases, and 5 bases lay outside the gene matches. Germline V CDR1 and CDR2: SGHTA, FQGNSA. The CDR3 has 15 amino acids. CDR3 nucleotide sequence: TGTGCCAGCAGCTTAGCTGCGGGGGAGGGCTACGAGCAGTACTTC. This sequence encodes CASSLAAGEGYEQYF. Supplemented by reference TRBV7-2 and TRBJ2-7, the full variable domain reads GAGVSQSPSNKVTEKGKDVELRCDPISGHTALYWYRQSLGQGLEFLIYFQGNSAPDKSGLPSDRFSAERTGGSVSTLTIQRTQQEDSAVYLCASSLAAGEGYEQYFGPGTRLTVT.

This clone turned up a few times. The chain employs TRBV5-4 and TRBJ1-1; possibly TRBD1 for D (5 bases). Germline V gene sequence: CDR1 SGHNT, CDR2 YYREEE (reference sequence). The CDR3 spans 14 residues. The germline V and J ends were trimmed by 0 bases and 5 bases, with 11 bases remaining between them. CDR3 sequence (DNA): TGTGCCAGCAGCTTGGTCCAGGGAAATACTGAAGCTTTCTTT. Protein: CASSLVQGNTEAFF. Looking up the rest from reference TRBV5-4 and TRBJ1-1 gives the full variable domain: ETGVTQSPTHLIKTRGQQVTLRCSSQSGHNTVSWYQQALGQGPQFIFQYYREEENGRGNFPPRFSGLQFPNYSSELNVNALELDDSALYLCASSLVQGNTEAFFGQGTRLTVV.

The chain carries TRBV29-1 and TRBJ2-7, with D maybe TRBD2 (6 bases). The V gene lost 3 bases and the J gene lost 3 bases, with 9 bases spanning the gap. Per germline, CDR1 SQVTM and CDR2 ANQGSEA. The CDR3 is made up of 12 amino acids. The CDR3 DNA reads as TGCAGCGTTGATCTCGGGGGCTACGAGCAGTACTTC. Translated, it gives CSVDLGGYEQYF.

The chain couples TRBV7-9 to TRBJ2-1, with D possibly matching TRBD2 (7 bases). Germline loops: CDR1 SEHNR, CDR2 FQNEAQ (reference sequence). The CDR3 length is 14 residues. V gave up 3 bases and J gave up 6 bases, with 12 bases separating them. The CDR3 bases are TGTGCCAGCAGCTTTTACGGGGGGCCCAATGAGCAGTTCTTC. This codes for CASSFYGGPNEQFF. Together with reference TRBV7-9 and TRBJ2-1, the CDR3 gives the full variable domain: DTGVSQNPRHKITKRGQNVTFRCDPISEHNRLYWYRQTLGQGPEFLTYFQNEAQLEKSRLLSDRFSAERPKGSFSTLEIQRTEQGDSAMYLCASSFYGGPNEQFFGPGTRLTVL.

The V call is TRBV6-5, the J call TRBJ1-5, with a tentative D call TRBD1 (6 bases). Looked up from germline, CDR1 is MNHEY and CDR2 is SVGAGI. V lost 5 bases and J 1 base, leaving 12 bases between the germline ends. CDR3 length equals 15 residues. CDR3 sequence (DNA): TGTGCCAGCAGTCCCGGGACAACCAGCAATCAGCCCCAGCATTTT. The encoded protein is CASSPGTTSNQPQHF.

This chain joins TRBV30 and TRBJ1-2; D call uncertain. The germline CDR1 and CDR2 sequences are GTSNPN and SVGIG (reference sequence). The V end was cut by 0 bases, the J end by 8 bases, with 16 bases between. The CDR3 contains 14 residues. The CDR3 region is CAWSVTRTGGGYTF. The DNA for the CDR3 is TGTGCCTGGAGTGTTACTCGGACGGGTGGGGGCTACACCTTC.

The rearrangement joins TRBV19 to TRBJ2-2; tentative D call: TRBD2 (6 bases). The CDR3 contains 14 residues. Trimming shortened V by 7 bases and J by 2 bases, and 11 bases separated the two germline ends. The germline V gene has CDR1 LNHDA and CDR2 SQIVND (reference sequence). CDR3 amino acids: CASIYSGNTGELFF. CDR3 in DNA: TGTGCCAGTATATATAGCGGCAACACCGGGGAGCTGTTTTTT.

The CDR3 is CASSLEAFNSPLHF. The CDR3 DNA is TGTGCCAGCAGCTTAGAGGCGTTCAATTCACCCCTCCACTTT. The V and J genes are TRBV7-9 and TRBJ1-6; D not resolved. The CDR3 contains 14 residues. Trimming cost V 1 base and J 7 bases, with 8 bases left between them. CDR1 and CDR2 from the germline V gene are SEHNR and FQNEAQ (reference sequence). Full variable domain (remainder filled in from reference TRBV7-9 and TRBJ1-6): DTGVSQNPRHKITKRGQNVTFRCDPISEHNRLYWYRQTLGQGPEFLTYFQNEAQLEKSRLLSDRFSAERPKGSFSTLEIQRTEQGDSAMYLCASSLEAFNSPLHFGNGTRLTVT.

The rearrangement joins TRBV2 to TRBJ1-2; D is uncertain. V shed 10 bases and J shed 1 base, with 13 bases lying between them. The CDR3 is 13 residues long. Looked up from germline, CDR1 is SNHLY and CDR2 is FYNNEI. The CDR3 DNA follows: TGTGCCACGAACAAGGAAGTTAACTATGGCTACACCTTC. This translates into CATNKEVNYGYTF.

The V and J genes are TRBV5-4 and TRBJ1-6; 8 bases fit TRBD1. Germline loops: CDR1 SGHNT, CDR2 YYREEE (reference sequence). The CDR3 has 15 amino acids. The V and J ends lost 4 bases and 7 bases, in that order; junction bases with no gene match: 7. The CDR3 reads CASSPRTGWNSPLHF. The CDR3 coding sequence is TGTGCCAGCAGCCCCCGGACAGGGTGGAATTCACCCCTCCACTTT.